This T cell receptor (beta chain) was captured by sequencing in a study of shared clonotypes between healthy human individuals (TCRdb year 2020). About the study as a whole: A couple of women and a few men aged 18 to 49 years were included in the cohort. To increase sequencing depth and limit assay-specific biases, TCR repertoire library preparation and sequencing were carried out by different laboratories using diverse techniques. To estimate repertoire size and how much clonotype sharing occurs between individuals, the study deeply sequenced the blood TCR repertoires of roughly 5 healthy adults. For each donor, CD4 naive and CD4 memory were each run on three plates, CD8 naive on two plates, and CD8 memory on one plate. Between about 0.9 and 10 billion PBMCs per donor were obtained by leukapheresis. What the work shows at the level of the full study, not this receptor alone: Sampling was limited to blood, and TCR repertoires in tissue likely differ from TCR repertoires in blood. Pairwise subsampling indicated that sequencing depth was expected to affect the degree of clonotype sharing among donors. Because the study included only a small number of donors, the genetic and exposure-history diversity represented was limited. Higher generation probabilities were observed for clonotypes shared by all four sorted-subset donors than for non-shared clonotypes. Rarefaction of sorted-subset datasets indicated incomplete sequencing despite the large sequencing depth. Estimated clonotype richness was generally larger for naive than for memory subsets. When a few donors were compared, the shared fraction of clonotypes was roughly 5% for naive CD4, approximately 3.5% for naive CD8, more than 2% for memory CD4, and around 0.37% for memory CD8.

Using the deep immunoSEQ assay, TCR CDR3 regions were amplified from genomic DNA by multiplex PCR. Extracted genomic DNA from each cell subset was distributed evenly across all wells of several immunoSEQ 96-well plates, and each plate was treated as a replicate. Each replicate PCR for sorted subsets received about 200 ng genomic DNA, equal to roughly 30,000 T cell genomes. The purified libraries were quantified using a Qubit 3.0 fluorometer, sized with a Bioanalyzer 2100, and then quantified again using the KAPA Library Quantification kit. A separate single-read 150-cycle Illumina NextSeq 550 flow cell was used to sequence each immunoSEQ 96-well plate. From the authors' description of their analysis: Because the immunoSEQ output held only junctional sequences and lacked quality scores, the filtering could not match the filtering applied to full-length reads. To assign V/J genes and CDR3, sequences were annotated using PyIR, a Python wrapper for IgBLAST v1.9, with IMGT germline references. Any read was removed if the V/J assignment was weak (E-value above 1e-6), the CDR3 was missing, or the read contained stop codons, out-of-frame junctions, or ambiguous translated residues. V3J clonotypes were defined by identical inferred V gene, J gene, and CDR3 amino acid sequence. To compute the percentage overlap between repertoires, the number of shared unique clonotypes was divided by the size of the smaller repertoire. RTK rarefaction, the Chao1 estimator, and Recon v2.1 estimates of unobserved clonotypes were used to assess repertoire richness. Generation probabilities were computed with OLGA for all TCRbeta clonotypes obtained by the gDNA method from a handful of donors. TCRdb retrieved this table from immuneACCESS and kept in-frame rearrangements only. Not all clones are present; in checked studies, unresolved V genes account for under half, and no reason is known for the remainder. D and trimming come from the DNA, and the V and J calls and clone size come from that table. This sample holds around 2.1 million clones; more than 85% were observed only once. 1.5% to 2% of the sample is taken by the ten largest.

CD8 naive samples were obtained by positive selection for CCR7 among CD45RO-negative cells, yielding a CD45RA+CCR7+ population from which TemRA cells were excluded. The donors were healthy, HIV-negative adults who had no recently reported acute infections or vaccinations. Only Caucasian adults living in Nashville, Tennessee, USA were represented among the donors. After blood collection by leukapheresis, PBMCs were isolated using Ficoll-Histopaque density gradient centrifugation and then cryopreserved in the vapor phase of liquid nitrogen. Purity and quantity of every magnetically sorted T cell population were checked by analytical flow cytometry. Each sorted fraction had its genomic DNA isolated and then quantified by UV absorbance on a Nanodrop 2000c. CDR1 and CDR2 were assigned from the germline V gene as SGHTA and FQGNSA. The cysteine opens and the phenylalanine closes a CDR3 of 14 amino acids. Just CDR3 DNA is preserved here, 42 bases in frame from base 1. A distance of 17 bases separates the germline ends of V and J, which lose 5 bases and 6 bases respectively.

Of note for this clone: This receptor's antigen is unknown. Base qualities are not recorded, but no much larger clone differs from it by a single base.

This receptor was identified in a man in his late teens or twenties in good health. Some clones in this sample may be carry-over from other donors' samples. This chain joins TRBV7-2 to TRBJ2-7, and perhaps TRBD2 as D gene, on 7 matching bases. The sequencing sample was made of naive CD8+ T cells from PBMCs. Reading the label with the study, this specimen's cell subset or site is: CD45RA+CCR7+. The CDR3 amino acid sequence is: CASSPMGGAGEQYF. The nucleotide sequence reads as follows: TGTGCCAGCAGCCCCATGGGGGGGGCGGGCGAGCAGTACTTC.